These 30 T cell receptor beta chains were sequenced from one sample in a study of persistence of HIV-infected CD4 T cells. The libraries were made with immunoSEQ version 4 in survey mode. Assay used: immunoSEQ multiplex PCR; TCRdb lists only in-frame clones, some missing. This table holds approximately 31,000 clones, 80% to 90% found once. These receptors have no identified antigens. The stimulus was lysate of CMV-infected fibroblasts, around 9.3 ug/mL. Memory cells lacking CD40L and CD69 with high CD45RO were sorted. The sequences come from CD4+ T cells sorted from PBMCs after approximately 18-hour stimulation, collected from a patient who received antiretroviral therapy. Receptors originate from an adult man with HIV who was CMV-seropositive.

This clone was found once. The rearrangement joins TRBV4-3 to TRBJ1-2; 7 bases are shared with TRBD1. The junction had 6 bases not matched to a gene; V was cut back by 0 bases and J by 5 bases. CDR3 length: 15 amino acids. Looked up from germline, CDR1 is LGHNA and CDR2 is YSLEER. CDR3 in amino acids: CASSQEGRGSYGYTF. CDR3 DNA sequence: TGCGCCAGCAGCCAAGAAGGCAGGGGGAGTTATGGCTACACCTTC.

This clone was seen just once. The chain joins TRBV6-5 to TRBJ1-6; D is possibly TRBD1 (6 bases). The ends were cut back, 7 bases at V and 5 bases at J, with 12 bases in the middle. The length of the CDR3 is 14 residues. CDR1 is MNHEY, CDR2 SVGAGI, per germline. The CDR3 spells CASIKTGHNSPLHF. The CDR3, as DNA: TGTGCCAGCATCAAGACAGGACATAATTCACCCCTCCACTTT.

DNA of the CDR3: TGTGCCAGCAGCTTAGCTGGGGTCTCTGGAAACACCATATATTTT. It translates to CASSLAGVSGNTIYF. This chain links TRBV13 with TRBJ1-3, with D hard to call. V was clipped by 1 base and J by 0 bases, with 7 bases between them. Per germline, CDR1 PRHDT and CDR2 FYEKMQ (reference sequence). The CDR3 length is 15 residues.

This chain connects TRBV14 to TRBJ2-2, with 9 bases lining up with TRBD1. The CDR3 loop spans 15 amino acids. Germline assignment: CDR1 SGHDN and CDR2 FVKESK. The V and J ends lost 4 bases and 5 bases, in that order; junction bases with no gene match: 5. CDR3 region: CASSPGTGRTGELFF. CDR3 in DNA: TGTGCCAGCAGCCCCGGGACAGGGCGGACCGGGGAGCTGTTTTTT.

The chain combines TRBV27 with TRBJ1-4, with a tentative D call TRBD1 (5 bases). The CDR3 runs 14 residues. Looked up from germline, CDR1 is MNHEY and CDR2 is SMNVEV (reference sequence). The V and J ends lost 3 bases and 3 bases respectively, with 8 bases between them. The CDR3 region has the DNA TGTGCCAGCAGTTTCTCGGGGCCTAATGAAAAACTGTTTTTT. It specifies CASSFSGPNEKLFF. Filled out from reference TRBV27 and TRBJ1-4, the complete variable domain reads EAQVTQNPRYLITVTGKKLTVTCSQNMNHEYMSWYRQDPGLGLRQIYYSMNVEVTDKGDVPEGYKVSRKEKRNFPLILESPSPNQTSLYFCASSFSGPNEKLFFGSGTQLSVL.

The V and J genes are TRBV4-3 and TRBJ2-3; 7 nucleotides align to TRBD2. This CDR3 comprises 16 residues. V lost 1 base and J lost 2; bases outside the gene matches: 6. Germline V gives CDR1 LGHNA, CDR2 YSLEER. CDR3 coding DNA: TGCGCCAGCAGCCAAGTGCTAGGGACTACCACAGATACGCAGTATTTT. Protein product: CASSQVLGTTTDTQYF.

Only a few counts were recorded for this clone. This chain links TRBV5-1 with TRBJ1-2; D unclear. There are 12 residues in the CDR3. Looked up from germline, CDR1 is SGHRS and CDR2 is YFSETQ. Between the trimmed V and J ends, which lost 0 bases and 10 bases, there was a span of 10 bases. The CDR3 nucleotides read TGCGCCAGCAGCTTGGGGGCAGAGGACTACACCTTC. Translated, it gives CASSLGAEDYTF.

The chain employs TRBV6-6 and TRBJ2-7; either TRBD1 or TRBD2 may fit D (5 bases each). Per the germline V gene, CDR1 is MNHNY and CDR2 is SVGAGI (reference sequence). V lost 2 bases, J lost 2 bases, and 13 bases lay in between. The CDR3 consists of 15 residues. The CDR3 DNA is TGTGCCAGCAGTTACGGGGGACCATGGACCTACGAGCAGTACTTC. It specifies CASSYGGPWTYEQYF.

Notes on this clone: In the same sample, other DNA sequences code for this CDR3. This chain links TRBV19 with TRBJ1-5, with TRBD1 matching 9 bases. J was trimmed by 7 bases and V by 4 bases; bases with no gene match: 2. The CDR3 length is 13 residues. The germline gives CDR1 LNHDA, CDR2 SQIVND (reference sequence). CDR3 region: CASSRQGGQPQHF. The CDR3 coding sequence is TGTGCCAGTAGTAGACAGGGGGGACAGCCCCAGCATTTT.

The genes are TRBV30 and TRBJ1-2; no clear D gene. Germline V gene data show CDR1 as GTSNPN and CDR2 as SVGIG (reference sequence). V lost 3 bases, J lost 3 bases, and 8 bases lay in between. This CDR3 contains 12 residues. CDR3 coding DNA: TGTGCCTGGAGGGACCTTTACTATGGCTACACCTTC. Amino acid sequence: CAWRDLYYGYTF.

The V and J genes are TRBV11-2 and TRBJ2-1; a weak D match, TRBD1 (6 bases). This CDR3 contains 18 residues. Per the germline V gene, CDR1 is SGHAT and CDR2 is FQNNGV. V was pared by 1 base and J by 0 bases, with 16 bases between. CDR3 sequence (DNA): TGTGCCAGCAGCTTAGTGGGACAACAGTTGAGCTCCTACAATGAGCAGTTCTTC. It is translated as CASSLVGQQLSSYNEQFF. Filled out from reference TRBV11-2 and TRBJ2-1, the complete variable domain reads EAGVAQSPRYKIIEKRQSVAFWCNPISGHATLYWYQQILGQGPKLLIQFQNNGVVDDSQLPKDRFSAERLKGVDSTLKIQPAKLEDSAVYLCASSLVGQQLSSYNEQFFGPGTRLTVL.

This clone has a single count. The rearrangement links TRBV5-1 to TRBJ1-2; a weak D match, TRBD1 (5 bases). The CDR3 is 16 residues long. CDR1 SGHRS and CDR2 YFSETQ come from the germline V gene. V was shortened by 4 bases and J by 6 bases, with 22 bases between the two germline ends. DNA for the CDR3: TGCGCCAGCAGCCCCTGGGTGGGGGTAGCTAGGGATGGCTACACCTTC. Translation gives CASSPWVGVARDGYTF.

The chain is built from TRBV29-1 and TRBJ2-1, with TRBD2 matching 10 bases. The V and J ends lost 8 bases and 6 bases, in that order; junction bases with no gene match: 10. The CDR3 has 14 amino acids. The germline V gene encodes CDR1 SQVTM and CDR2 ANQGSEA. CDR3 sequence (DNA): TGCAGCAAATTCAGCGGGGGGGAGGGCAATGAGCAGTTCTTC. Amino acids: CSKFSGGEGNEQFF.

The gene calls are TRBV27 and TRBJ2-7, with 12 bases fitting TRBD1. From germline, CDR1 is MNHEY and CDR2 SMNVEV (reference sequence). V shed 4 bases, J shed 4 bases, and the junction held 5 bases outside the gene matches. CDR3 length: 15 residues. In DNA, the CDR3 is TGTGCCAGCAGTTCCCGGGACAGGGGGCTATACGAGCAGTACTTC. This gives the protein CASSSRDRGLYEQYF.

This chain uses TRBV5-4 with TRBJ2-3, with D perhaps TRBD2 (5 bases). The V gene's germline CDR1 is SGHNT and CDR2 YYREEE (reference sequence). The CDR3 spans 13 residues. Trimming took off 4 bases at V and 3 bases at J, with 9 bases between the two ends. DNA for the CDR3: TGTGCCAGCAGCCCCGGCGGGACAGATACGCAGTATTTT. Translation: CASSPGGTDTQYF.

This chain connects TRBV6-5 to TRBJ1-1; 8 bases agree with TRBD1. There are 14 residues in the CDR3. CDR1 and CDR2 from the germline V gene are MNHEY and SVGAGI. J was trimmed by 1 base and V by 4 bases; bases with no gene match: 2. As DNA, the CDR3 is TGTGCCAGCAGTTCCGGGACAGGGAACACTGAAGCTTTCTTT. It is translated as CASSSGTGNTEAFF.

This clone was picked up one time. The rearrangement links TRBV4-2 to TRBJ2-3; tentative D call: TRBD2 (7 bases). V gave up 1 base and J gave up 3 bases, with 20 bases separating them. The CDR3 length is 18 residues. The germline V gene has CDR1 LGHNA and CDR2 YNFKEQ. The CDR3 DNA follows: TGTGCCAGCAGCCAAGGTAGTGTGGGAGGGGGAAGGACAGATACGCAGTATTTT. It yields the protein CASSQGSVGGGRTDTQYF.

This clone was counted between two and nine times. This chain uses TRBV4-2 with TRBJ2-7, with D possibly matching TRBD1 (5 bases). The length of the CDR3 is 14 residues. V lost 0 bases, J lost 3 bases, and 9 bases lay in between. The germline V gene has CDR1 LGHNA and CDR2 YNFKEQ. This CDR3 reads CASSQEVQGYEQYF. The CDR3 DNA reads as TGTGCCAGCAGCCAAGAGGTTCAGGGCTACGAGCAGTACTTC.

The chain links TRBV5-4 to TRBJ1-1; D unclear. Germline loops: CDR1 SGHNT, CDR2 YYREEE (reference sequence). V was cut by 2 bases and J by 0 bases, with 8 bases left in between. This CDR3 comprises 14 residues. The CDR3 here is CASSFQAMNTEAFF. CDR3 nucleotide sequence: TGTGCCAGCAGCTTTCAAGCAATGAACACTGAAGCTTTCTTT.

V gene TRBV24-1 combines with J gene TRBJ1-2, with 7 nucleotides matching TRBD1. The germline V gene has CDR1 KGHDR and CDR2 SFDVKD. V lost 0 bases and J lost 8; bases outside the gene matches: 5. The CDR3 sequence is 14 residues long. CDR3 sequence (DNA): TGTGCCACCAGTGATTTGAGGAGGGGGCAAGGCTACACCTTC. Its protein is CATSDLRRGQGYTF.

The chain employs TRBV18 and TRBJ1-2, with TRBD1 identical over 9 bases. CDR3 size: 17 residues. Germline V lookup: CDR1 KGHSH, CDR2 LQKENI. Germline trimming cut 6 bases from V and 6 bases from J; bases unmatched to any gene: 17. The CDR3 loop is CASSLNLGNRGRDGYTF. The CDR3 DNA is TGTGCCAGCTCCCTCAATCTGGGTAACAGGGGGCGAGATGGCTACACCTTC.

The chain's CDR3 is CASSSSPLGTQYF. CDR3 sequence (DNA): TGTGCCAGCAGTTCCTCCCCCCTGGGGACGCAGTATTTT. The V and J genes are TRBV6-2 or TRBV6-3 and TRBJ2-3; D remains ambiguous. CDR1 MNHEY and CDR2 SVGEGT come from the germline V gene. CDR3 length: 13 amino acids. Trimming shortened V by 4 bases and J by 9 bases, and 14 bases separated the two germline ends.

In its sample, this clone was seen a few times. The rearrangement links TRBV10-2 to TRBJ1-4; perhaps TRBD1 as D (5 bases). V was cut by 3 bases and J by 7 bases, with 12 bases left in between. Germline values: CDR1 WSHSY, CDR2 SAAADI. The CDR3 extends over 14 amino acids. The CDR3 sequence: CASSERQGGEKLFF. As DNA, the CDR3 is TGCGCCAGCAGTGAAAGGCAGGGAGGTGAAAAACTGTTTTTT.

The V call is TRBV7-2, the J call TRBJ1-2, with 10 bases identical to TRBD1. CDR1 and CDR2 from the germline V gene are SGHTA and FQGNSA. This CDR3 comprises 16 residues. The V and J ends lost 4 bases and 6 bases, in that order; junction bases with no gene match: 11. Here the CDR3 DNA reads TGTGCCAGCAGCTCGTCTCGACAGGGGGCGCGGGATGGCTACACCTTC. Its translation is CASSSSRQGARDGYTF.

The chain couples TRBV5-1 to TRBJ2-2; 9 bases are a match to TRBD1. The trim removed 4 bases at V and 4 bases at J, leaving 5 bases unmatched. Germline CDR1 reads SGHRS; CDR2 reads YFSETQ. The CDR3 spans 15 residues. The CDR3 bases are TGCGCCAGCAGCAAGACAGGGGGAAGCACCGGGGAGCTGTTTTTT. Protein sequence: CASSKTGGSTGELFF.

This chain connects TRBV6-5 to TRBJ1-4; D unclear. Deletions cut 8 bases from V and 6 bases from J, with 13 bases between. Germline V gene lookup returns CDR1 MNHEY and CDR2 SVGAGI. The CDR3 consists of 13 residues. CDR3 amino acids: CASRPGLYEKLFF. The CDR3 DNA sequence: TGTGCCAGCCGTCCGGGCCTCTATGAAAAACTGTTTTTT.

The chain has TRBV6-5 and TRBJ1-5; D is possibly TRBD1 (6 bases). This CDR3 has 15 residues. From germline, CDR1 is MNHEY and CDR2 SVGAGI. V shed 4 bases and J shed 4 bases, with 14 bases lying between them. The CDR3 sequence: CASSSSGAQNQPQHF. The CDR3 DNA sequence: TGTGCCAGCAGTTCCTCAGGGGCCCAGAATCAGCCCCAGCATTTT.

The J gene is TRBJ1-1, the V gene TRBV9; possible D gene TRBD1, 6 bases. The CDR3 runs 15 residues. V was cut by 0 bases and J by 4 bases, with 13 bases left in between. Germline V gene data show CDR1 as SGDLS and CDR2 as YYNGEE. The CDR3 loop reads CASSVGPGAITEAFF. Here the CDR3 DNA reads TGTGCCAGCAGCGTAGGTCCGGGGGCAATCACTGAAGCTTTCTTT.

This clone was detected a few times. The V call is TRBV7-2, the J call TRBJ1-1, with 9 bases fitting TRBD1. In germline, CDR1 is SGHTA, CDR2 FQGNSA. The CDR3 sequence is 15 residues long. After removal of 9 bases from V and 1 base from J, the junction contained 9 bases not matched to a gene. The CDR3 region is CASGIMDRGNTEAFF. The CDR3 bases are TGTGCCAGTGGCATTATGGACAGGGGGAACACTGAAGCTTTCTTT.

This clone appeared once. This sequence joins TRBV30 and TRBJ2-7; 7 bases agree with TRBD1. The junction had 2 bases not matched to a gene; V was cut back by 4 bases and J by 2 bases. Germline-derived CDR1 and CDR2 are GTSNPN and SVGIG (reference sequence). The CDR3 consists of 12 residues. For the CDR3, the DNA is TGTGCCTGGAAACAGGGGACCTACGAGCAGTACTTC. Translating gives CAWKQGTYEQYF. The full variable domain, completed using reference TRBV30 and TRBJ2-7, is SQTIHQWPATLVQPVGSPLSLECTVEGTSNPNLYWYRQAAGRGLQLLFYSVGIGQISSEVPQNLSASRPQDRQFILSSKKLLLSDSGFYLCAWKQGTYEQYFGPGTRLTVT.